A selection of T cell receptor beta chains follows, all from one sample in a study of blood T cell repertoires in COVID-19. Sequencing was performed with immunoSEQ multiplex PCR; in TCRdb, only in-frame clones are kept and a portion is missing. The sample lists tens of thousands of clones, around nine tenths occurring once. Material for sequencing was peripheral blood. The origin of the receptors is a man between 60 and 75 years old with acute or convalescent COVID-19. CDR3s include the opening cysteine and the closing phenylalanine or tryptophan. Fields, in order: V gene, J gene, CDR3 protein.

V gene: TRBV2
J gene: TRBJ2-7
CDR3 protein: CASSEGGQPAYEQYF

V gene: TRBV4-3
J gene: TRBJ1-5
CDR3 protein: CASSQNIQGMGQPQHF

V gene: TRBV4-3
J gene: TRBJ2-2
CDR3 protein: CASSHYYSGTGGSAGELFF

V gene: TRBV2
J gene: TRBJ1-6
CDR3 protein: CASTSRVMGLLDNSPLHF

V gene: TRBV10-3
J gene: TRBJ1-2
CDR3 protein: CAISERGTSWAGYTF

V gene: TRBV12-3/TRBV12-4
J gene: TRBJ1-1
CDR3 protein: CASSYRGKAFF

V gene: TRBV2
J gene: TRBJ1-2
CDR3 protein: CASSLQGYGYTF

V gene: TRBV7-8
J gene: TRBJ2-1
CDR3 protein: CASSLEFSGESSYNEQFF

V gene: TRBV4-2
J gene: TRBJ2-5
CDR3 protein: CASSQDPAAHETQYF

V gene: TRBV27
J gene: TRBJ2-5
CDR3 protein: CASSFTEGETQYF

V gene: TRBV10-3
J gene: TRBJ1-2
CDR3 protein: CAISEDSGYGYTF

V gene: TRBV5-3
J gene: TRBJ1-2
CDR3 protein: CARITGGTNFNYGYTF

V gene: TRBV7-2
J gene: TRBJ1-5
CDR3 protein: CASSTGGLNQPQHF

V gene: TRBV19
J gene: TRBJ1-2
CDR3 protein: CASSQIDRGGNYGYTF

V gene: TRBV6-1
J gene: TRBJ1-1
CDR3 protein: CASSDRENTEAFF

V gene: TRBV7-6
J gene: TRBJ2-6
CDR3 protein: CASSSGTGSSGANVLTF

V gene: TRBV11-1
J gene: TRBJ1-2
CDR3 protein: CASSTREGYTF

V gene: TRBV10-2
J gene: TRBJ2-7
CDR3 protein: CASVKGTGPREQYF

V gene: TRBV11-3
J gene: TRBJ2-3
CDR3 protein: CASSRGVTAGSTDTQYF

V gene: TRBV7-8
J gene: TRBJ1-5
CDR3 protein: CASSPSRQGRKHF

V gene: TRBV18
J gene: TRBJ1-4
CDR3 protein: CASSPEQGPTLFF

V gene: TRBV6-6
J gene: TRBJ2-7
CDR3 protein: CASSYATGSYEQYF

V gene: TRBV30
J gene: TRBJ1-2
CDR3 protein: CAWSSLNGVSGNGYTF

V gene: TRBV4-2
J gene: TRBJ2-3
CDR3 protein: CASSQDPFGSGGASDTQYF

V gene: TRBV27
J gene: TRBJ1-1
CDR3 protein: CASSPIGVGTEAFF

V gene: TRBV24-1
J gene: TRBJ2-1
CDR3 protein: CATSPGKGMDEQFF

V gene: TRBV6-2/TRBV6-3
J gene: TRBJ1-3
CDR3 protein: CASSYPRRGTSGNTIYF

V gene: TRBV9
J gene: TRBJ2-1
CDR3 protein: CASSAFGGSFYNEQFF

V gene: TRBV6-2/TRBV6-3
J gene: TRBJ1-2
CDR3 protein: CASSYSSRGQDYTF

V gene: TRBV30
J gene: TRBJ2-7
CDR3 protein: CAWSDRTADPYEQYF

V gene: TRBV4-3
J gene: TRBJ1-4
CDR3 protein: CASSRFREGNEKLFF

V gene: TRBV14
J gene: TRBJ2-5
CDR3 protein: CASSPGQGEYF

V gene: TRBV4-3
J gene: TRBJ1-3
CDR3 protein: CASSQAEGASGNTIYF

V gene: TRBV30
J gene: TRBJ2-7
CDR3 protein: CASGVAGSYEQYF

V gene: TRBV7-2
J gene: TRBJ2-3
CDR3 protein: CASSPQGRGDTQYF

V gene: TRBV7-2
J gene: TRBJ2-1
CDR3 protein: CASSLARDRAYNEQFF

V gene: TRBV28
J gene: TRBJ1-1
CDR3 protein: CASSKGPLRNTEAFF

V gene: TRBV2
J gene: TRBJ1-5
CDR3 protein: CASSPRDRGDQPQHF

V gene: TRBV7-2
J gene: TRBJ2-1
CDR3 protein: CASSSSGGAGEQFF

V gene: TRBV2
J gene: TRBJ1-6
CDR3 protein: CASSARGLGKDSPLHF

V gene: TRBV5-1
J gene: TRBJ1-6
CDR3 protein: CASSLGNAEAYNSPLHF

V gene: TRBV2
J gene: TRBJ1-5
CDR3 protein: CASSGQGGNQPQHF

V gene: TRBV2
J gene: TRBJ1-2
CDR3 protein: CASSELRDPKLYGYTF

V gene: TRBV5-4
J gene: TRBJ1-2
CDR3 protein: CASSWEGSTYGYTF

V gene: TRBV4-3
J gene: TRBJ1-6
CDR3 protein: CASSQEGRWSSYNSPLHF

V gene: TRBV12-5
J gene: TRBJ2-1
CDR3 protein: CASGPGTSMLIEQFF

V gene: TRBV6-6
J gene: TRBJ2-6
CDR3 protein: CASNLEGAIGANVLTF

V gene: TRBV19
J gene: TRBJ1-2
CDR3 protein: CASSFQGVTFYGYTF

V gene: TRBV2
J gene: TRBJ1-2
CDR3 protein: CASRDNIYGYTF

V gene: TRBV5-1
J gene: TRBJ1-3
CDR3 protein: CASSSTGTGGNTIYF

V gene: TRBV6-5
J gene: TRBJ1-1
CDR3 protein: CASSLPGPANEAFF

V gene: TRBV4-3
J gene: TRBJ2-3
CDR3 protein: CASSQDSRGGGAADTQYF